What follows are 13 T cell receptor beta chains derived from one specimen sequenced in a study of T-cell reconstitution after alpha-beta-depleted transplantation in children. It was with unique molecular identifiers that the TCRbeta library was prepared. TCRdb reanalysed the PCR reads using MiXCR and keeps one entry per CDR3 protein. The data hold around 960,000 distinct CDR3 sequences, with less than 30% observed a single time. The sequencing used PBMCs, mostly from graft donor cells, collected 360 days after TCRalphabeta/CD19-depleted stem cell transplant. These receptor sequences come from a boy under two years old who had a stem cell transplant for SCID, so the T cells may come from the graft donor.

The rearrangement joins TRBV4-2 to TRBJ1-2; 10 bases match TRBD1. The CDR3 sequence is 15 residues long. Germline CDR1 LGHNA, CDR2 YNFKEQ. With V trimmed by 3 bases and J by 1 base, 2 bases remained unmatched. This CDR3 reads CASSQGQGNNYGYTF. The CDR3 nucleotides read TGTGCCAGCAGCCAGGGACAGGGGAATAACTATGGCTACACCTTC.

This clonotype was seen a handful of times. The rearrangement joins TRBV10-3 to TRBJ2-5; possible D gene TRBD2, 7 bases. Germline V gives CDR1 ENHRY, CDR2 SYGVKD. CDR3 length: 14 residues. The ends were cut back, 4 bases at V and 6 bases at J, with 15 bases in the middle. The DNA of the CDR3 is TGTGCCATCAGTGCGGGGGGCAAGACAAAGACCCAGTACTTC. Encoded protein: CAISAGGKTKTQYF.

This clonotype occurred once. CDR3 bases: TGTGCCAGCAGCCGACAGGGGGCACCCCTCCACTTT. The encoded protein is CASSRQGAPLHF. The rearrangement links TRBV7-2 to TRBJ1-6; 9 bases align to TRBD1. The CDR3 sequence is 12 residues long. CDR1 is SGHTA and CDR2 is FQGNSA in the germline V gene. With V trimmed by 5 bases and J by 11 bases, 1 base remained unmatched.

This clonotype has just a few counts. This chain joins TRBV9 and TRBJ2-5; 8 bases agree with TRBD2. After removal of 2 bases from V and 5 bases from J, the junction contained 5 bases not matched to a gene. Looked up from germline, CDR1 is SGDLS and CDR2 is YYNGEE. The CDR3 extends over 14 amino acids. The CDR3 nucleotides are TGTGCCAGCAGCGTCGGGGGGGTGAGGGAGACCCAGTACTTC. It translates to CASSVGGVRETQYF. Full variable domain (remainder filled in from reference TRBV9 and TRBJ2-5): DSGVTQTPKHLITATGQRVTLRCSPRSGDLSVYWYQQSLDQGLQFLIQYYNGEERAKGNILERFSAQQFPDLHSELNLSSLELGDSALYFCASSVGGVRETQYFGPGTRLLVL.

This clonotype was seen a handful of times. The chain is built from TRBV28 and TRBJ1-5; D is possibly TRBD1 (5 bases). The germline V gene has CDR1 MDHEN and CDR2 SYDVKM. Trimming took 3 bases from V and 5 from J, leaving 20 bases between them. The CDR3 consists of 17 residues. CDR3 amino acids: CASSFRVRRVGDQPQHF. The CDR3 DNA sequence: TGTGCCAGCAGTTTTCGTGTTCGCAGGGTTGGGGATCAGCCCCAGCATTTT.

Only a few counts were recorded for this clonotype. The gene calls are TRBV18 and TRBJ2-7, with D perhaps TRBD1 (5 bases). V dropped 4 bases and J dropped 0 bases, with 10 bases sitting between them. CDR1 is KGHSH and CDR2 is LQKENI in the germline V gene. The CDR3 is 14 amino acids. In DNA form, the CDR3 reads TGTGCCAGCTCACGTTCCCAGGGCTCCTACGAGCAGTACTTC. Translation: CASSRSQGSYEQYF.

This clonotype has a count of ten or more. This rearrangement joins TRBV5-1 to TRBJ1-3; TRBD1 aligns across 9 bases. Per the germline V gene, CDR1 is SGHRS and CDR2 is YFSETQ. CDR3 length equals 15 residues. J was trimmed by 4 bases and V by 4 bases; bases with no gene match: 6. CDR3 loop: CASSLTTGGGNTIYF. In DNA form, the CDR3 reads TGCGCCAGCAGCCTAACGACAGGGGGAGGAAACACCATATATTTT.

This clonotype was found a few times. The CDR3 DNA reads TGTGCCACCCCAGATACCAGGGGGCATCAAGAGACCCAGTACTTC. Its translation: CATPDTRGHQETQYF. The V and J genes are TRBV27 and TRBJ2-5, with TRBD1 matching 8 bases. CDR3 length equals 15 residues. Germline-derived CDR1 and CDR2 are MNHEY and SMNVEV (reference sequence). The V segment lost 10 bases and the J segment 2 bases; nucleotides outside the gene matches: 12.

The chain has TRBV7-2 and TRBJ2-3; 7 bases agree with TRBD1. Looked up from germline, CDR1 is SGHTA and CDR2 is FQGNSA. CDR3 size: 16 residues. V lost 5 bases, J lost 3 bases, and 11 bases stayed unmatched. The CDR3 protein is CASSARQGIATDTQYF. CDR3 nucleotide sequence: TGTGCCAGCAGCGCCAGACAGGGAATAGCTACAGATACGCAGTATTTT.

This clonotype was seen a handful of times. J is TRBJ2-2 and V is TRBV7-9; D call uncertain. The CDR3 runs 16 residues. Germline CDR1 reads SEHNR; CDR2 reads FQNEAQ (reference sequence). Trimming took 1 base from V and 0 from J, leaving 9 bases between them. CDR3 bases: TGTGCCAGCAGCTTAGGAGCGTACGCGAACACCGGGGAGCTGTTTTTT. Translation: CASSLGAYANTGELFF.

V is TRBV7-2 and J is TRBJ2-1; 9 positions agree with TRBD2. The CDR3 loop spans 15 amino acids. Losses at the gene ends were 4 bases for V and 5 bases for J; bases not matched to a gene: 6. Per the germline V gene, CDR1 is SGHTA and CDR2 is FQGNSA. CDR3 sequence (DNA): TGTGCCAGCAGCTCCAGCGGGGGGCGGAACAATGAGCAGTTCTTC. Amino acid sequence: CASSSSGGRNNEQFF.

This clonotype occurred a few times. The CDR3 protein is CASSTGTAVAYEQYF. CDR3 nucleotides: TGTGCCAGCTCGACCGGGACGGCGGTTGCCTACGAGCAGTACTTC. J is TRBJ2-7 and V is TRBV2, with D possibly called TRBD1 or TRBD2 (5 bases each). There are 15 residues in the CDR3. V was trimmed by 8 bases and J by 2 bases, leaving 19 bases between them. Germline CDR1 reads SNHLY; CDR2 reads FYNNEI.

The chain couples TRBV5-1 to TRBJ2-7, with unresolved D. Per the germline V gene, CDR1 is SGHRS and CDR2 is YFSETQ. V was trimmed by 6 bases and J by 2 bases, leaving 15 bases between them. The CDR3 is made up of 14 amino acids. The DNA of the CDR3 is TGCGCCAGCACCTACGTGCCCAGTACCTACGAGCAGTACTTC. This translates into CASTYVPSTYEQYF.